One sample yielded the 8 T cell receptor beta chains listed below, sequenced in a study of vaccination effects on CD4 cells after COVID-19. These receptors have no identified antigens. Antigen-specific CD4+ T cells were expanded (with viral peptide pools) by the ViraFEST assay ahead of sequencing. After less than twelve days in culture, the CD4+ T cells were isolated. Neither prior SARS-CoV-2 infection nor positive nucleocapsid antibodies were present in the vaccine recipients. Clones were sequenced by immunoSEQ multiplex PCR, and TCRdb holds only the in-frame ones, with some missing. The data show tens of thousands of clones, with approximately 70% seen just once and about 4% held by the top ten. The sequencing here drew on CD4+ T cells from PBMCs cultured with HCoV-OC43 spike peptides, taken before COVID-19 vaccination. Subset defined: HCoV-OC43 spike overlapping peptide pool stimulation. Receptor source: a human donor who received a COVID-19 vaccine.

The V gene is TRBV12-2, the J gene TRBJ2-2; the tabulated D call, TRBD2, remains unverified against the DNA. TRBV12-2 is noted as a pseudogene. This CDR3 is built from 17 residues. The CDR3 DNA reads TGTGCAAGTCGCTTATTCGTCCGGTGGGAGGACACCGGGGAGCTGTTTTTT. This gives the protein CASRLFVRWEDTGELFF.

The CDR3 nucleotides read TGCGCCAGCAGCTCCCATAGGCCCCCAAACCTCGAGGGGGCTTGGACAGATACGCAGTATTTT. Its protein product is CASSSHRPPNLEGAWTDTQYF. This chain links TRBV5-1 with TRBJ2-3; TRBD1 matches at 7 bases. The J segment lost 3 bases and the V segment lost 3 bases, leaving 25 bases of the junction unmatched. Germline V gene sequence: CDR1 SGHRS, CDR2 YFSETQ. The CDR3 is 21 amino acids.

This chain joins TRBV30 and TRBJ2-7; 12 positions agree with TRBD2. The V and J ends lost 7 bases and 7 bases, in that order; junction bases with no gene match: 8. CDR3 length: 13 amino acids. Germline values: CDR1 GTSNPN, CDR2 SVGIG (reference sequence). CDR3 in amino acids: CASTLAGGQEQYV. The CDR3 nucleotides read TGTGCCTCCACGCTAGCGGGGGGGCAAGAGCAGTACGTC.

The sample holds one count of this clone. This rearrangement joins TRBV7-9 to TRBJ2-5; TRBD2 is a possible D gene (5 bases). Germline V gene lookup returns CDR1 SEHNR and CDR2 FQNEAQ (reference sequence). Trimming took 5 bases from V and 4 from J, leaving 11 bases between them. This CDR3 is built from 13 residues. CDR3 protein: CASSPGSGETQYF. In DNA, the CDR3 is TGTGCCAGCAGCCCGGGGTCGGGAGAGACCCAGTACTTC.

In this sample, this clone turned up a few times. The chain has TRBV19 and TRBJ1-3; D not resolved. Germline V lookup: CDR1 LNHDA, CDR2 SQIVND (reference sequence). The CDR3 runs 16 residues. Trimming cost V 1 base and J 2 bases, with 12 bases left between them. The CDR3 nucleotides are TGTGCCAGTAGTATAGGGGAGAGAACAACTGGAAACACCATATATTTT. Translation: CASSIGERTTGNTIYF.

Written as DNA, the CDR3 is TGTGCCAGCAGTCCGGTGAGGGGGGGAAATCAGCCCCAGCATTTT. It yields the protein CASSPVRGGNQPQHF. The rearrangement uses TRBV28 and TRBJ1-5, with D possibly TRBD1 on 6 matching bases. This CDR3 region has 15 residues. The germline V gene has CDR1 MDHEN and CDR2 SYDVKM. The V end was cut by 5 bases, the J end by 4 bases, with 15 bases between.

The chain has TRBV7-3 and TRBJ2-2; D is perhaps TRBD1 (6 bases). With 0 bases removed from V and 4 bases from J, the gap between germline ends came to 9 bases. Germline-derived CDR1 and CDR2 are SGHTA and FQGTGA. The CDR3 covers 15 residues. The CDR3 DNA reads as TGTGCCAGCAGCTTAACGGGCAGGGGCACCGGGGAGCTGTTTTTT. Protein sequence: CASSLTGRGTGELFF. The full variable domain, its missing parts supplied by reference TRBV7-3 and TRBJ2-2, is GAGVSQTPSNKVTEKGKYVELRCDPISGHTALYWYRQSLGQGPEFLIYFQGTGAADDSGLPNDRFFAVRPEGSVSTLKIQRTERGDSAVYLCASSLTGRGTGELFFGEGSRLTVL.

This chain connects TRBV7-7 to TRBJ2-3; D remains unclear. V shed 1 base and J shed 3 bases, with 8 bases lying between them. This CDR3 contains 14 residues. Germline V lookup: CDR1 SSHAT, CDR2 FNYEAQ (reference sequence). As DNA, the CDR3 is TGTGCCAGCAGCTTAGGTACCGGGACAGATACGCAGTATTTT. This encodes CASSLGTGTDTQYF.